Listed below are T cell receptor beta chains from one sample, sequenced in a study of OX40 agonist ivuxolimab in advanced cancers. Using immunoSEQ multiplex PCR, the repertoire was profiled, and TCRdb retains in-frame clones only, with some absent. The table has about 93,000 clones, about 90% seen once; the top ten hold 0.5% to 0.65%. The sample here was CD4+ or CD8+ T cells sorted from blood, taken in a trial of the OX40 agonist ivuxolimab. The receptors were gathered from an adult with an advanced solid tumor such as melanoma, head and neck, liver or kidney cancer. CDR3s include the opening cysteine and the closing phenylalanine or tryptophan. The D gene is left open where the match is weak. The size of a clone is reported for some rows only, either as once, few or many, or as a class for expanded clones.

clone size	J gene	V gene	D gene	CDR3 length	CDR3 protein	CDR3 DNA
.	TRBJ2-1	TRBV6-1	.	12	CASNGGPYEQFF	TGTGCCAGCAATGGAGGGCCGTATGAGCAGTTCTTC
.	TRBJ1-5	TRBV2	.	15	CASTTRDGIHQPQHF	TGTGCCAGCACCACTCGGGACGGCATCCATCAGCCCCAGCATTTT
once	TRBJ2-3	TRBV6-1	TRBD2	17	CASSALAAGISTDTQYF	TGTGCCAGCAGTGCCCTAGCAGCGGGGATTAGTACGGATACGCAGTATTTT
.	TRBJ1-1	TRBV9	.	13	CASSPPGETEAFF	TGTGCCAGCAGCCCCCCGGGGGAGACTGAAGCTTTCTTT
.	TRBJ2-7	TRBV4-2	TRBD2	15	CASSQGREASYEQYF	TGTGCCAGCAGCCAAGGTCGGGAGGCGTCCTACGAGCAGTACTTC
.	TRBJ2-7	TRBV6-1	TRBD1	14	CASSRDSRENEQYF	TGTGCCAGCAGCCGGGACAGTAGGGAGAACGAGCAGTACTTC
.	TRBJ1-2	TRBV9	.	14	CASTPGRANYGYTF	TGTGCCAGCACCCCAGGGAGGGCTAACTATGGCTACACCTTC
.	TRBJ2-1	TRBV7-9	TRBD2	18	CASSLGTSGEVSYNEQFF	TGTGCCAGCAGCTTAGGGACTAGCGGGGAGGTGTCCTACAATGAGCAGTTCTTC
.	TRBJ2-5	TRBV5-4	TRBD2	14	CASSSGGAQETQYF	TGTGCCAGCAGCTCCGGGGGGGCTCAAGAGACCCAGTACTTC
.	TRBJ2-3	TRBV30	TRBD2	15	CAWSPASGGSDTQYF	TGTGCCTGGAGTCCAGCTAGCGGGGGTTCAGATACGCAGTATTTT
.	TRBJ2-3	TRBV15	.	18	CATSRHTGTSYSTDTQYF	TGTGCCACCAGCAGACACACCGGGACATCCTATAGCACAGATACGCAGTATTTT
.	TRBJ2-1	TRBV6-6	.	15	CASSYSGVIGNEQFF	TGTGCCAGCAGTTACTCGGGGGTAATCGGGAATGAGCAGTTCTTC
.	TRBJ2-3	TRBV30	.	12	CAWDGYTDTQYF	TGTGCCTGGGACGGTTACACAGATACGCAGTATTTT
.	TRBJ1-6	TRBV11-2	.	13	CASGTGIETPLHF	TGTGCCAGCGGAACAGGGATCGAGACACCCCTCCACTTT
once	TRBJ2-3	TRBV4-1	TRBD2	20	CASSQDAGLAGGRDTDTQYF	TGCGCCAGCAGCCAAGATGCGGGACTAGCGGGGGGGCGGGACACAGATACGCAGTATTTT
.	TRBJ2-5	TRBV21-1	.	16	CASSKDWDRSGETQYF	TGTGCCAGCAGCAAAGACTGGGACCGAAGCGGGGAGACCCAGTACTTC
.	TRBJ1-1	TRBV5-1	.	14	CASSRTGKNTEAFF	TGCGCCAGCAGCCGAACAGGGAAGAACACTGAAGCTTTCTTT
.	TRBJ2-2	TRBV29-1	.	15	CSVEERAVRGGELFF	TGCAGCGTTGAAGAACGAGCGGTCCGGGGCGGGGAGCTGTTTTTT
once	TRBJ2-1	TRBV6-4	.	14	CASSPRESYNEQFF	TGTGCCAGCAGTCCAAGAGAGTCCTACAATGAGCAGTTCTTC
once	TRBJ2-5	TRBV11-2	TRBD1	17	CAGHRGTGGTLQETQYF	TGTGCCGGCCACCGAGGGACAGGGGGGACACTCCAAGAGACCCAGTACTTC
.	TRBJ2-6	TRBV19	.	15	CATNQQGYGANVLTF	TGTGCCACCAACCAACAGGGCTACGGGGCCAACGTCCTGACTTTC
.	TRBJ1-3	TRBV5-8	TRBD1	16	CASSRGTGSSGNTIYF	TGTGCCAGCAGCCGCGGGACAGGGAGCTCTGGAAACACCATATATTTT
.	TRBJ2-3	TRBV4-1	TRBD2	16	CASSHLAGGTPDTQYF	TGCGCCAGCAGCCATTTAGCGGGGGGCACTCCAGATACGCAGTATTTT
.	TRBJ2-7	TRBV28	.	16	CATSGIETGKEYEQYF	TGTGCCACCAGCGGGATCGAGACAGGGAAGGAGTACGAGCAGTACTTC
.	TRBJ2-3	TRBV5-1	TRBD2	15	CASSAGGSETDTQYF	TGCGCCAGCTCAGCGGGGGGGAGTGAAACAGATACGCAGTATTTT
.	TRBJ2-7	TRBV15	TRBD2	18	CATSREGLAGGIDYEQYF	TGTGCCACCAGCAGAGAGGGACTAGCGGGAGGGATAGACTACGAGCAGTACTTC